A selection of T cell receptor beta chains follows, all from one sample in a study of siplizumab effects on memory and regulatory T cells. The assay was immunoSEQ multiplex PCR, and TCRdb's table has in-frame clones only and misses some. The profile shows more than 85,000 clones, about 94% of them singletons. The sequenced sample was CD4+ T cells sorted from blood. These receptors originate from a human donor in good health. Each CDR3 is given with its conserved first and last residue.

TRBJ1-4,TRBV6-1,CASSPDRASEKLFF
TRBJ2-3,TRBV5-1,CASSLTTLARSTDTQYF
TRBJ2-3,TRBV7-6,CASSFWGRDPGTGRADTQYF
TRBJ2-2,TRBV30,CAWSVGGTGELFF
TRBJ1-6,TRBV28,CASSLQDSPLHF
TRBJ2-7,TRBV9,CASSVAVEGEGEQYF
TRBJ2-4,TRBV28,CASRGVNLAKNIQYF
TRBJ2-7,TRBV29-1,CSVESGQGYEQYF
TRBJ2-4,TRBV4-1,CASSQDGSGSAKNIQYF
TRBJ2-2,TRBV4-2,CASSQETSLTGELFF
TRBJ1-5,TRBV5-5,CASSMLNQPQHF
TRBJ2-2,TRBV6-9,CASRRGRLTGELFF
TRBJ2-1,TRBV29-1,CSSTPASSNYNEQFF
TRBJ2-6,TRBV7-3,CASSSQGVNVLTF
TRBJ2-7,TRBV19,CASSMGKGAYEQYF
TRBJ1-4,TRBV2,CASRGFRDFYEKLFF
TRBJ2-7,TRBV28,CASSRTGYEQYF
TRBJ2-2,TRBV2,CASKMGGAGELFF
TRBJ2-5,TRBV29-1,CSVSPVQETQYF
TRBJ1-3,TRBV9,CANISGNTIYF
TRBJ2-7,TRBV6-5,CASSGGTYEQYF
TRBJ2-7,TRBV18,CASSPVVTGRWTYEQYF
TRBJ1-3,TRBV6-6,CASSSGDGGNTIYF
TRBJ2-7,TRBV19,CASSPGNGLYEQYF
TRBJ1-3,TRBV4-1,CASSQVDRVAGNTIYF
TRBJ2-2,TRBV5-1,CASSLVQSTGELFF
TRBJ2-1,TRBV27,CASGYRTRSYNEQFF
TRBJ1-5,TRBV13,CASSLRIRSNQPQHF
TRBJ2-1,TRBV7-3,CASSLARGLADNEQFF
TRBJ1-1,TRBV18,CASSPLQGVDTEAFF
TRBJ1-5,TRBV9,CASSVGSNQPQHF
TRBJ2-3,TRBV7-9,CASSMSGESTDTQYF
TRBJ1-1,TRBV29-1,CSVLTGYGTEAFF
TRBJ1-1,TRBV6-1,CASRLTGLGTEAFF
TRBJ2-3,TRBV18,CASSTGFSGRSTDTQYF
TRBJ2-7,TRBV4-2,CASSRNNEQYF
TRBJ1-5,TRBV9,CASSSGTEGFPYQPQHF
TRBJ2-7,TRBV30,CAWAGNPYEQYF
TRBJ2-1,TRBV11-3,CASSSPASEMGDEQFF
TRBJ1-2,TRBV5-6,CASSSGTVLGYTF
TRBJ2-1,TRBV21-1,CASCKRQGYNEQFF
TRBJ1-1,TRBV5-1,CASSGRGMGDSGARGSEAFF
TRBJ2-5,TRBV20-1,CRPHLETQYF
TRBJ1-4,TRBV4-1,CASSQIGQPKVF
TRBJ2-1,TRBV27,CASSLSLYRDRTNEQFF
TRBJ2-2,TRBV27,CASTWRGRSTGELFF
TRBJ1-1,TRBV9,CASSERGTIGAEAFF
TRBJ2-3,TRBV5-8,CASSFGISTDTQYF
TRBJ2-3,TRBV7-2,CASSLVGQSTDTQYF
TRBJ2-7,TRBV4-1,CASSQALGQGRAFPYYYEQYF
TRBJ2-3,TRBV19,CASSTILADTQYF
TRBJ1-3,TRBV2,CAIGDNLRNTIYF